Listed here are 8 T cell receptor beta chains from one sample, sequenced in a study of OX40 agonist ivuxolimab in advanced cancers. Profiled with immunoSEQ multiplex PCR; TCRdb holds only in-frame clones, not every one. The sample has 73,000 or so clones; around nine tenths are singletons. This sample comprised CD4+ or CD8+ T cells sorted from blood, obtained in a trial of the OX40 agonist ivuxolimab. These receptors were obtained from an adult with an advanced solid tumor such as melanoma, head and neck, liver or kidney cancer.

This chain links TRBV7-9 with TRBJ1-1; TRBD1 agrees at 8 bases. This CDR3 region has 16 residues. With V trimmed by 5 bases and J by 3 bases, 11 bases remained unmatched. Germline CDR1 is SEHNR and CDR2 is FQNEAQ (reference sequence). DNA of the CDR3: TGTGCCAGCAGCGAGACAGGGGAGGGGAAACACACTGAAGCTTTCTTT. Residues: CASSETGEGKHTEAFF.

CDR3 nucleotides: TGTGCCAGCAGCTTAATTACGACAGCGACCTACGAGCAGTACTTC. Amino acids: CASSLITTATYEQYF. This sequence joins TRBV7-8 and TRBJ2-7; D is possibly TRBD1 (5 bases). Germline V CDR1 and CDR2: SGHVS, FQNEAQ. This CDR3 contains 15 residues. The V gene lost 2 bases and the J gene lost 2 bases, with 13 bases spanning the gap.

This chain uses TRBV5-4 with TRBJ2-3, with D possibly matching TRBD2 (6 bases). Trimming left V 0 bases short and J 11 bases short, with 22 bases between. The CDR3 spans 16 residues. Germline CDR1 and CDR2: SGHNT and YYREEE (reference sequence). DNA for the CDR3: TGTGCCAGCAGCTTGGAAAGCTCAGCGGGCGACGATGGGCAGTATTTT. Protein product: CASSLESSAGDDGQYF.

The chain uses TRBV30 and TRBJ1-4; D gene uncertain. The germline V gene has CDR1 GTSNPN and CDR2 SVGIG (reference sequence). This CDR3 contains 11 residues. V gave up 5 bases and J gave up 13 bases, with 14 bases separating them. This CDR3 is CAWGFSAGLFF. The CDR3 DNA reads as TGTGCCTGGGGGTTCTCGGCAGGACTGTTTTTT. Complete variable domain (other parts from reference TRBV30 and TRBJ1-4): SQTIHQWPATLVQPVGSPLSLECTVEGTSNPNLYWYRQAAGRGLQLLFYSVGIGQISSEVPQNLSASRPQDRQFILSSKKLLLSDSGFYLCAWGFSAGLFFGSGTQLSVL.

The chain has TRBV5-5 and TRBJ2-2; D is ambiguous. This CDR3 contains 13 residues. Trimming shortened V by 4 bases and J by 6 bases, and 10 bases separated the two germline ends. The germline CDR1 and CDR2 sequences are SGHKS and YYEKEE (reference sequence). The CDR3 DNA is TGTGCCAGCAGCCCCTATGTGGCCGGGGAGCTGTTTTTT. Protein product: CASSPYVAGELFF.

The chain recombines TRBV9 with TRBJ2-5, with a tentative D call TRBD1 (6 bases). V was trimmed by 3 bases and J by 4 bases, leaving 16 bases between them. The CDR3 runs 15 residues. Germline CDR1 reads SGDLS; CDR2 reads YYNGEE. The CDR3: CASSGGQVLVETQYF. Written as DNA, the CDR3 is TGTGCCAGCAGCGGGGGACAAGTATTAGTAGAGACCCAGTACTTC.

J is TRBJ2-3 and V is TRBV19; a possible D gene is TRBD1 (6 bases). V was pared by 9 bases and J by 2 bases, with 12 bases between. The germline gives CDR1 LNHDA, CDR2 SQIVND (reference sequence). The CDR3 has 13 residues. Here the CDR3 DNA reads TGTGCCAGCGGCAGGGGTTCCACAGATACGCAGTATTTT. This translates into CASGRGSTDTQYF.

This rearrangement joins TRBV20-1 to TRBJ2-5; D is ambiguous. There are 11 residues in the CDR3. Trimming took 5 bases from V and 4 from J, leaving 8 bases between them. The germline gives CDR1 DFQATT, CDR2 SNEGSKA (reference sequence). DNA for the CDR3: TGCAGTGCTGAGTCCGGAGAGACCCAGTACTTC. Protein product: CSAESGETQYF.